Each of the 15 T cell receptor beta chains below was sequenced from the same sample in a study of tissue T cells after allogeneic stem cell transplantation. The data were produced by immunoSEQ multiplex PCR, yet TCRdb's version contains in-frame clones alone and is incomplete. The sample has about 700 clones, about 40% seen once; the top ten hold roughly three fifths. Source: descending colon tissue, taken at autopsy. The source of these receptors is a female patient aged 35 to 69 with steroid-refractory graft-versus-host disease after an allogeneic stem cell transplant. The graft donor may have contributed some T cells.

This clone turned up a few times. The rearrangement links TRBV3-1 (or the pseudogene TRBV3-2) to TRBJ2-7; 14 bases align to TRBD2. V shed 1 base and J 6 bases; nucleotides not matched to a gene: 5. Per the germline V gene, CDR1 is LGHDT and CDR2 is YNNKEL (reference sequence). The CDR3 sequence is 16 residues long. CDR3 loop: CASSQGGLAGVFEQYF. As DNA, the CDR3 is TGTGCCAGCAGCCAAGGGGGACTAGCGGGAGTTTTCGAGCAGTACTTC.

J is TRBJ2-7 and V is TRBV2, with 9 bases identical to TRBD2. The CDR3 is made up of 13 amino acids. In germline, CDR1 is SNHLY, CDR2 FYNNEI. V shed 9 bases, J shed 0 bases, and the junction held 3 bases outside the gene matches. CDR3 residues: CASSGSLSYEQYF. DNA of the CDR3: TGTGCCAGTAGCGGGAGCCTCTCCTACGAGCAGTACTTC.

V is TRBV5-6 and J is TRBJ1-6; 7 bases align to TRBD1. The germline V gene encodes CDR1 SGHDT and CDR2 YYEEEE. The CDR3 consists of 18 residues. V lost 4 bases to trimming and J lost 0 bases; unmatched junction nucleotides: 10. The CDR3 sequence: CASSTRQGWSSYNSPLHF. The CDR3 DNA follows: TGTGCCAGCAGCACCAGACAGGGCTGGAGCTCCTATAATTCACCCCTCCACTTT.

The chain joins TRBV3-1 (or the pseudogene TRBV3-2) to TRBJ1-1; the D is unclear. The germline gives CDR1 LGHDT, CDR2 YNNKEL (reference sequence). The V end lost 4 bases, the J end lost 3 bases, and 6 bases lay between the germline ends. The CDR3 contains 12 residues. CDR3 sequence: CASSPGYTEAFF. In DNA form, the CDR3 reads TGTGCCAGCAGCCCTGGGTACACTGAAGCTTTCTTT.

This chain connects TRBV27 to TRBJ2-7, with D possibly called TRBD1 or TRBD2 (5 bases each). Germline loops: CDR1 MNHEY, CDR2 SMNVEV (reference sequence). The CDR3 is made up of 16 amino acids. V was shortened by 3 bases and J by 2 bases, with 17 bases between the two germline ends. The CDR3 DNA reads as TGTGCCAGCAGTTTGGGGCCGGGGCAGGCGCCCTACGAGCAGTACTTC. The encoded protein is CASSLGPGQAPYEQYF.

This clone qualifies as large. V gene TRBV20-1 combines with J gene TRBJ1-2; D gene uncertain. Trimming shortened V by 5 bases and J by 7 bases, and 11 bases separated the two germline ends. Germline CDR1 DFQATT, CDR2 SNEGSKA (reference sequence). This CDR3 has 11 amino acids. The CDR3 DNA reads as TGCAGTGCTGGGGTAAATGGTGGCTACACCTTC. Translation gives CSAGVNGGYTF.

This clone was found a few times. The chain uses TRBV12-5 and TRBJ1-2; no definite D call. The V end lost 2 bases, the J end lost 6 bases, and 10 bases lay between the germline ends. CDR1 is LGHNT and CDR2 is FRNRAP in the germline V gene. The CDR3 runs to 13 residues. The DNA of the CDR3 is TGTGCTAGTGGTTTGCCCCCACATGATGGCTACACCTTC. Translated: CASGLPPHDGYTF.

The chain recombines TRBV7-6 with TRBJ2-5; D is ambiguous. The V end was cut by 3 bases, the J end by 2 bases, with 10 bases between. Germline assignment: CDR1 SGHVS and CDR2 FNYEAQ. This CDR3 has 14 residues. CDR3 nucleotides: TGTGCCAGCAGCTTCACGGTCCTTCAAGAGACCCAGTACTTC. This sequence encodes CASSFTVLQETQYF.

The gene calls are TRBV5-1 and TRBJ1-1; D is unresolved. This CDR3 contains 14 residues. V shed 4 bases and J shed 0 bases, with 10 bases lying between them. Germline CDR1 SGHRS, CDR2 YFSETQ. This chain's CDR3 is CASSVKSMNTEAFF. DNA for the CDR3: TGCGCCAGCAGCGTCAAGAGCATGAACACTGAAGCTTTCTTT.

This clone was seen a few times. The chain recombines TRBV7-2 with TRBJ2-1; tentative D call: TRBD2 (6 bases). Trimming cost V 5 bases and J 4 bases, with 15 bases left between them. The CDR3 consists of 15 residues. Germline V gene lookup returns CDR1 SGHTA and CDR2 FQGNSA. The CDR3 DNA is TGTGCCAGCAGCCACTCCCGCGGGGCTTACAATGAGCAGTTCTTC. Protein product: CASSHSRGAYNEQFF.

In its sample, this clone is medium-sized (0.01 to 0.1%). The chain uses TRBV28 and TRBJ1-1; a weak D match, TRBD1 (5 bases). CDR1 and CDR2 (germline): MDHEN, SYDVKM. The CDR3 runs to 14 residues. V was shortened by 6 bases and J by 7 bases, with 18 bases between the two germline ends. This CDR3 is CASSTKLRGGEAFF. Written as DNA, the CDR3 is TGTGCCAGCAGCACGAAACTAAGGGGCGGTGAAGCTTTCTTT. The full variable domain, its missing parts supplied by reference TRBV28 and TRBJ1-1, is DVKVTQSSRYLVKRTGEKVFLECVQDMDHENMFWYRQDPGLGLRLIYFSYDVKMKEKGDIPEGYSVSREKKERFSLILESASTNQTSMYLCASSTKLRGGEAFFGQGTRLTVV.

V usage is TRBV7-9 and J usage is TRBJ1-6; no clear D gene. Looked up from germline, CDR1 is SEHNR and CDR2 is FQNEAQ (reference sequence). V gave up 3 bases and J gave up 7 bases, with 7 bases separating them. The CDR3 contains 13 residues. CDR3 residues: CASSFPGNSPLHF. CDR3 in DNA: TGTGCCAGCAGCTTTCCGGGAAATTCACCCCTCCACTTT.

This rearrangement joins TRBV5-4 to TRBJ1-6, with D maybe TRBD1 (6 bases). This CDR3 region has 16 residues. V lost 2 bases, J lost 7 bases, and 16 bases lay in between. Germline-derived CDR1 and CDR2 are SGHNT and YYREEE (reference sequence). This chain's CDR3 is CASSLGRKTGNSPLHF. Here the CDR3 DNA reads TGTGCCAGCAGCTTAGGGCGTAAAACAGGGAATTCACCCCTCCACTTT.

By sample fraction, this clone is medium-sized. The rearrangement uses TRBV18 and TRBJ1-2; TRBD1 aligns across 7 bases. V lost 6 bases to trimming and J lost 5 bases; unmatched junction nucleotides: 9. CDR1 KGHSH and CDR2 LQKENI come from the germline V gene. CDR3 length: 14 amino acids. The CDR3 coding sequence is TGTGCCAGCTCCGGGACAGCCTTAGGGTATGGCTACACCTTC. It is translated as CASSGTALGYGYTF. Supplemented by reference TRBV18 and TRBJ1-2, the full variable domain reads NAGVMQNPRHLVRRRGQEARLRCSPMKGHSHVYWYRQLPEEGLKFMVYLQKENIIDESGMPKERFSAEFPKEGPSILRIQQVVRGDSAAYFCASSGTALGYGYTFGSGTRLTVV.

The table lists this clone with a few counts. The chain combines TRBV19 with TRBJ2-1, with TRBD1 matching over 8 bases. The CDR3 totals 12 residues. Germline CDR1 reads LNHDA; CDR2 reads SQIVND (reference sequence). J was trimmed by 13 bases and V by 2 bases; bases with no gene match: 4. CDR3 in amino acids: CASSISGTGQFF. The CDR3 DNA is TGTGCCAGTAGTATATCGGGGACAGGACAGTTCTTC.